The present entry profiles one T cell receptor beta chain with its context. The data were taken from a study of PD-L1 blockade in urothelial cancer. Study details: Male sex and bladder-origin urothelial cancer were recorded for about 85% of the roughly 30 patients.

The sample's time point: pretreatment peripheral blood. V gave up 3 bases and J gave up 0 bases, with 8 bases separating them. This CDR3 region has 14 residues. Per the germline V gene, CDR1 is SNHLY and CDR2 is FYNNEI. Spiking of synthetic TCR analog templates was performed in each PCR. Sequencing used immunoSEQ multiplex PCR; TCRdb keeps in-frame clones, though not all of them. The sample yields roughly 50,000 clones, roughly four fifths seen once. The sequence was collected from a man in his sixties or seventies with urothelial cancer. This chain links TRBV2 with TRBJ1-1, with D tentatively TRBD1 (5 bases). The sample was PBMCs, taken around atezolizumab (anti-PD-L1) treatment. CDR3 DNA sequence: TGTGCCAGCAGTGACCGGGGGATGAACACTGAAGCTTTCTTT. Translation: CASSDRGMNTEAFF.